Each of the 14 T cell receptor beta chains below was sequenced from the same sample in a study of T cell changes during pregnancy in multiple sclerosis. Profiling relied on immunoSEQ multiplex PCR, and the TCRdb table lists in-frame clones only, not all of them. The sample consists of around 33,000 clones, about 88% of them appearing once. Sequencing was performed on CD8+ T cells from peripheral blood mononuclear cells, taken before pregnancy. All receptors come from a female donor with multiple sclerosis, enrolled in a pregnancy study.

The CDR3 bases are TGTGCCAGCAGCCCTGGCGGGACAGGGGAAGTTGGAACCTACGAGCAGTACTTC. Translating gives CASSPGGTGEVGTYEQYF. This chain connects TRBV7-2 to TRBJ2-7; 10 bases are shared with TRBD1. There are 18 residues in the CDR3. V lost 5 bases to trimming and J lost 2 bases; unmatched junction nucleotides: 15. The germline CDR1 and CDR2 sequences are SGHTA and FQGNSA.

The rearrangement joins TRBV15 to TRBJ1-4, with no clear D. Trimming took off 0 bases at V and 6 bases at J, with 11 bases between the two ends. This CDR3 has 15 residues. In germline, CDR1 is LNHNV, CDR2 YYDKDF (reference sequence). The CDR3 nucleotides are TGTGCCACCAGCAGAGATCACTTCGCGGATGAAAAACTGTTTTTT. It encodes CATSRDHFADEKLFF. Together with reference TRBV15 and TRBJ1-4, the CDR3 gives the full variable domain: DAMVIQNPRYQVTQFGKPVTLSCSQTLNHNVMYWYQQKSSQAPKLLFHYYDKDFNNEADTPDNFQSRRPNTSFCFLDIRSPGLGDTAMYLCATSRDHFADEKLFFGSGTQLSVL.

This rearrangement joins TRBV9 to TRBJ1-6, with no clear D. CDR1 SGDLS and CDR2 YYNGEE come from the germline V gene. The CDR3 spans 16 residues. The germline V and J ends were trimmed by 5 bases and 9 bases, with 21 bases remaining between them. Here the CDR3 DNA reads TGTGCCAGCAGTCCTAGCGGAGGGCCGTTTGGTTCACCCCTCCACTTT. Encoded protein: CASSPSGGPFGSPLHF. Together with reference TRBV9 and TRBJ1-6, the CDR3 gives the full variable domain: DSGVTQTPKHLITATGQRVTLRCSPRSGDLSVYWYQQSLDQGLQFLIQYYNGEERAKGNILERFSAQQFPDLHSELNLSSLELGDSALYFCASSPSGGPFGSPLHFGNGTRLTVT.

The chain links TRBV2 to TRBJ2-7; TRBD2 aligns across 9 bases. The CDR3 consists of 14 residues. V lost 3 bases to trimming and J lost 3 bases; unmatched junction nucleotides: 3. Germline values: CDR1 SNHLY, CDR2 FYNNEI. In DNA, the CDR3 is TGTGCCAGCAGTGATATAGCGGGGGTCTACGAGCAGTACTTC. Its protein is CASSDIAGVYEQYF.

This clone ranks as medium-sized. This rearrangement joins TRBV9 to TRBJ1-1, with a weak D call TRBD1 (6 bases). CDR1 is SGDLS and CDR2 is YYNGEE in the germline V gene. This CDR3 has 15 amino acids. With 2 bases removed from V and 0 bases from J, the gap between germline ends came to 11 bases. The CDR3 sequence is CASSVIRDMNTEAFF. Here the CDR3 DNA reads TGTGCCAGCAGCGTTATTCGGGACATGAACACTGAAGCTTTCTTT.

The chain couples TRBV5-6 to TRBJ1-1; possible D gene TRBD1, 5 bases. Germline assignment: CDR1 SGHDT and CDR2 YYEEEE. The CDR3 sequence is 11 residues long. Trimming left V 4 bases short and J 7 bases short, with 8 bases between. The CDR3 nucleotides are TGTGCCAGCAGCGCGGGGGGTGAAGCTTTCTTT. This codes for CASSAGGEAFF.

This clone was picked up one time. The chain joins TRBV2 to TRBJ1-1, with 7 bases lining up with TRBD1. J gave up 6 bases and V 6 bases, and 13 bases lay outside the gene matches. Germline lookup yields CDR1 SNHLY and CDR2 FYNNEI. This CDR3 has 15 residues. CDR3 DNA: TGTGCCAGCAGCCACGGCTACAGGGGAACTGCTGAAGCTTTCTTT. Translated: CASSHGYRGTAEAFF.

The genes are TRBV18 and TRBJ1-5; maybe TRBD1 (6 bases). Trimming pared 3 bases from V and 0 bases from J, leaving 9 bases between. CDR3 length equals 15 residues. CDR1 is KGHSH, CDR2 LQKENI, per germline. CDR3 in amino acids: CASSPDRYSNQPQHF. For the CDR3, the DNA is TGTGCCAGCTCACCGGACAGATATAGCAATCAGCCCCAGCATTTT.

J is TRBJ2-2 and V is TRBV7-9, with 8 bases identical to TRBD1. Trimming took 2 bases from V and 6 from J; bases not matched to a gene: 8. The CDR3 has 16 residues. From germline, CDR1 is SEHNR and CDR2 FQNEAQ (reference sequence). The CDR3: CASSLRVPGGSGELFF. CDR3 nucleotides: TGTGCCAGCAGCTTAAGGGTGCCAGGGGGCTCCGGGGAGCTGTTTTTT.

This chain joins TRBV30 and TRBJ2-2; D is unresolved. The germline gives CDR1 GTSNPN, CDR2 SVGIG (reference sequence). The CDR3 contains 14 residues. V lost 4 bases and J 6 bases, leaving 15 bases between the germline ends. The CDR3 spells CAWNMRSGSGELFF. For the CDR3, the DNA is TGTGCCTGGAACATGCGGTCCGGATCCGGGGAGCTGTTTTTT.

J is TRBJ2-5 and V is TRBV6-1, with TRBD1 matching over 7 bases. CDR1 MNHNS and CDR2 SASEGT come from the germline V gene. With V trimmed by 4 bases and J by 5 bases, 7 bases remained unmatched. The CDR3 is 14 amino acids. This CDR3 reads CASSGIDRVETQYF. DNA of the CDR3: TGTGCCAGCAGTGGTATTGACAGGGTGGAGACCCAGTACTTC.

This chain connects TRBV29-1 to TRBJ2-1, with D unclear. Germline V gene data show CDR1 as SQVTM and CDR2 as ANQGSEA. CDR3 length equals 9 residues. V was trimmed by 8 bases and J by 9 bases, leaving 8 bases between them. The CDR3 coding sequence is TGCAGCCAATTTGTTGAGCAGTTCTTC. Translation gives CSQFVEQFF.

The rearrangement uses TRBV4-1 and TRBJ2-7; tentative D call: TRBD2 (6 bases). This CDR3 is built from 15 residues. CDR1 is MGHRA and CDR2 is YSYEKL in the germline V gene. The V end lost 2 bases, the J end lost 7 bases, and 18 bases lay between the germline ends. CDR3 sequence: CASSQLSGLAREQYF. In DNA, the CDR3 is TGCGCCAGCAGCCAATTATCGGGGCTAGCGCGAGAGCAGTACTTC.

The J gene is TRBJ2-1, the V gene TRBV4-1, with 7 positions matching TRBD2. Trimming at V came to 2 bases and at J to 4 bases, leaving 14 bases not matched to a gene. The CDR3 contains 18 residues. Germline V gene sequence: CDR1 MGHRA, CDR2 YSYEKL. CDR3 sequence reads: CASSQTVRGGVLYNEQFF. The CDR3 DNA follows: TGCGCCAGCAGCCAAACTGTACGCGGGGGTGTCCTATACAATGAGCAGTTCTTC.